The rows below give T cell receptor beta chains drawn from one sample of a study of T-cell memory formation after mild COVID-19. TCRdb reprocessed the 5' RACE reads with MiXCR, giving one entry per CDR3 protein. The repertoire includes some 290,000 distinct CDR3 sequences, around 15% of them detected once, and more than 20% sits in the top ten. Material: PBMCs or a T cell subset sorted from them (not recorded which). The source is a man aged 18 to 35 who had mild COVID-19 (a few samples of this study predate the infection). Cell type and time point are not known. CDR3s include the opening cysteine and the closing phenylalanine or tryptophan. Fields, in order: clone size, V gene, J gene, D gene, CDR3 protein, CDR3 DNA. The D gene is left open where the match is weak. Clone size is shown for a subset of rows, as once, few, many or a class of expanded clone.

few	TRBV10-3	TRBJ2-5	TRBD1	CAISDLDRGEETQYF	TGTGCCATCAGTGATTTGGACAGGGGGGAAGAGACCCAGTACTTC
few	TRBV7-2	TRBJ1-5	NA	CASSFMPYQPQHF	TGTGCCAGCAGCTTTATGCCTTATCAGCCCCAGCATTTT
few	TRBV10-3	TRBJ2-7	TRBD1	CAVGTGNRYEQYF	TGTGCCGTCGGGACAGGGAACCGCTACGAGCAGTACTTC
few	TRBV5-1	TRBJ1-2	TRBD1	CASSVRTGANYGYTF	TGCGCCAGCAGCGTACGGACAGGAGCTAACTATGGCTACACCTTC
few	TRBV5-1	TRBJ2-7	TRBD1	CASSLGQGSTYEQYF	TGCGCCAGCAGCTTGGGACAGGGGTCGACCTACGAGCAGTACTTC
NA	TRBV7-9	TRBJ1-1	NA	CASSSGQTNTEAFF	TGTGCCAGCAGCTCGGGCCAGACGAACACTGAAGCTTTCTTT
NA	TRBV6-1	TRBJ2-2	TRBD1	CASSSEYVAGTGGYTGELFF	TGTGCCAGCAGTTCCGAATATGTTGCCGGGACAGGGGGCTACACCGGGGAGCTGTTTTTT
NA	TRBV9	TRBJ1-6	TRBD1	CASTPGLGQGNSPLHF	TGTGCCAGCACCCCAGGCTTGGGACAGGGTAATTCACCCCTCCACTTT
NA	TRBV3-1	TRBJ1-2	TRBD1	CASSARDSPYGYTF	TGTGCCAGCAGCGCCCGGGACAGCCCCTATGGCTACACCTTC
many	TRBV24-1	TRBJ2-1	NA	CATSDSGLFANEQFF	TGTGCCACCAGTGATTCCGGACTTTTCGCCAATGAGCAGTTCTTC
NA	TRBV5-1	TRBJ2-1	TRBD1	CASSLRRQGGNEQFF	TGCGCCAGCAGCTTGAGGAGACAGGGGGGCAATGAGCAGTTCTTC
NA	TRBV12-3/TRBV12-4	TRBJ1-1	NA	CASSLTGKGTEAFF	TGTGCCAGCAGTTTAACAGGGAAGGGCACTGAAGCTTTCTTT
few	TRBV5-5	TRBJ1-5	NA	CASSTRPHQPQHF	TGTGCCAGCAGCACCCGTCCTCATCAGCCCCAGCATTTT
NA	TRBV7-6	TRBJ2-1	NA	CASSLALGSSYNEQFF	TGTGCCAGCAGCTTAGCGTTGGGGAGCTCCTACAATGAGCAGTTCTTC
NA	TRBV11-3	TRBJ2-2	TRBD2	CASSRSGEYTGELFF	TGTGCCAGCAGCCGCAGCGGGGAGTACACCGGGGAGCTGTTTTTT
few	TRBV7-6	TRBJ2-2	TRBD2	CASSSPGTSGWELFF	TGTGCCAGCAGCTCACCCGGGACTAGCGGATGGGAGCTGTTTTTT
NA	TRBV4-3	TRBJ1-5	TRBD1	CASSARTGVSPQHF	TGCGCCAGCAGCGCCCGGACAGGAGTTTCTCCCCAGCATTTT
NA	TRBV3-1	TRBJ2-5	TRBD2	CASSSSLAGGRETQYF	TGTGCCAGCAGCTCCTCACTAGCGGGGGGGCGGGAGACCCAGTACTTC
NA	TRBV28	TRBJ1-1	NA	CASSYRRRGLTWADTEAFF	TGTGCCAGCAGTTACCGAAGGAGGGGCCTAACCTGGGCGGACACTGAAGCTTTCTTT
NA	TRBV12-3/TRBV12-4	TRBJ1-2	NA	CASSSPLGYTF	TGTGCCAGCAGCTCCCCCCTAGGCTACACCTTC
NA	TRBV6-6	TRBJ1-1	TRBD1	CASSYGTGIVNTEAFF	TGTGCCAGCAGTTACGGGACAGGGATAGTGAACACTGAAGCTTTCTTT
NA	TRBV11-3	TRBJ2-1	TRBD2	CASSLPSTSGYGYNEQFF	TGTGCCAGCAGCTTACCTTCGACTAGCGGCTACGGTTACAATGAGCAGTTCTTC
few	TRBV29-1	TRBJ2-7	NA	CSVEDQDKDYEQYF	TGCAGCGTTGAAGACCAGGACAAAGACTACGAGCAGTACTTC
many	TRBV20-1	TRBJ2-3	TRBD2	CSARELAGGKDTQYF	TGCAGTGCTAGGGAATTAGCGGGGGGGAAAGATACGCAGTATTTT
NA	TRBV7-9	TRBJ1-6	NA	CASSLEGSSSPLHF	TGTGCCAGCAGCTTAGAGGGAAGCAGTTCACCCCTCCACTTT
few	TRBV20-1	TRBJ1-5	NA	CSATDGNQPQHF	TGCAGTGCTACCGACGGCAATCAGCCCCAGCATTTT
NA	TRBV7-2	TRBJ1-2	NA	CASSLSDSYTF	TGTGCCAGCAGCTTATCGGACAGCTACACCTTC
few	TRBV7-9	TRBJ2-4	TRBD1	CASSLGTGAKNIQYF	TGTGCCAGCAGCTTGGGGACAGGTGCCAAAAACATTCAGTACTTC
NA	TRBV19	TRBJ2-1	NA	CASSTDSYNEQFF	TGTGCCAGTAGTACGGACAGTTACAATGAGCAGTTCTTC
NA	TRBV12-3/TRBV12-4	TRBJ1-2	NA	CASSLVGVGYTF	TGTGCCAGCAGTCTTGTAGGCGTTGGCTACACCTTC
NA	TRBV7-8	TRBJ1-6	TRBD1	CASSSGTGNNSPLHF	TGTGCCAGCAGCTCGGGGACAGGGAATAATTCACCCCTCCACTTT
few	TRBV7-9	TRBJ2-7	TRBD1	CASSLGGQGDEQYF	TGTGCCAGCAGCTTAGGGGGGCAGGGGGACGAGCAGTACTTC
many	TRBV18	TRBJ2-6	NA	CASSLRVSSGVAGANVLTF	TGTGCCAGCTCACTCAGAGTTTCCTCTGGAGTGGCTGGGGCCAACGTCCTGACTTTC
NA	TRBV5-8	TRBJ2-1	NA	CASSWGSGSYNEQFF	TGTGCCAGCAGCTGGGGTTCAGGCTCCTACAATGAGCAGTTCTTC
NA	TRBV3-1	TRBJ2-1	NA	CASSATVHEQFF	TGTGCCAGCAGCGCTACCGTTCATGAGCAGTTCTTC
few	TRBV5-5	TRBJ1-1	NA	CASSSIIMNTEAFF	TGTGCCAGCAGCTCAATTATCATGAACACTGAAGCTTTCTTT
few	TRBV12-3/TRBV12-4	TRBJ2-3	TRBD2	CASSYRAGYTDTQYF	TGTGCCAGCAGCTACCGAGCGGGGTACACAGATACGCAGTATTTT
NA	TRBV5-5	TRBJ2-5	TRBD1	CASSFLGQGNGETQYF	TGTGCCAGCAGCTTCCTAGGACAGGGTAATGGGGAGACCCAGTACTTC
many	TRBV4-3	TRBJ2-2	NA	CASSQEVLGNTGELFF	TGCGCCAGCAGCCAAGAGGTTTTGGGGAACACCGGGGAGCTGTTTTTT
many	TRBV11-2	TRBJ2-3	NA	CASSLDVGRARADTQYF	TGTGCCAGCAGCTTAGATGTCGGCAGGGCTCGAGCAGATACGCAGTATTTT
few	TRBV25-1	TRBJ2-3	NA	CASSARDFGTDTQYF	TGTGCCAGCAGTGCACGGGACTTCGGCACAGATACGCAGTATTTT
NA	TRBV7-2	TRBJ2-1	NA	CASSPASEQFF	TGTGCCAGCAGCCCCGCCAGTGAGCAGTTCTTC
few	TRBV18	TRBJ2-7	TRBD1	CASSPYQGAYEQYF	TGTGCCAGCTCACCATACCAGGGGGCTTACGAGCAGTACTTC
NA	TRBV20-1	TRBJ2-7	NA	CSAKFGVHEQYF	TGCAGTGCAAAATTCGGGGTCCACGAGCAGTACTTC
NA	TRBV14	TRBJ2-7	NA	CASSLTGEVTYEQYF	TGTGCCAGCAGCCTTACGGGGGAGGTAACCTACGAGCAGTACTTC
NA	TRBV3-1	TRBJ1-4	NA	CASSPGDGPMDEKLFF	TGTGCCAGCAGCCCAGGGGATGGACCAATGGATGAAAAACTGTTTTTT
few	TRBV7-2	TRBJ1-6	NA	CASSLTGGAPPLHF	TGTGCCAGCAGCTTAACGGGGGGAGCGCCACCCCTCCACTTT
few	TRBV12-3/TRBV12-4	TRBJ1-6	NA	CASSSGAVWGSPLHF	TGTGCCAGCAGTTCTGGGGCCGTCTGGGGTTCACCCCTCCACTTT
NA	TRBV20-1	TRBJ2-6	NA	CSASGTGSGANVLTF	TGCAGTGCCAGCGGTACAGGGTCTGGGGCCAACGTCCTGACTTTC
few	TRBV5-1	TRBJ1-2	NA	CASSLRDAQPYGYTF	TGCGCCAGCAGCTTGCGGGACGCCCAGCCCTATGGCTACACCTTC